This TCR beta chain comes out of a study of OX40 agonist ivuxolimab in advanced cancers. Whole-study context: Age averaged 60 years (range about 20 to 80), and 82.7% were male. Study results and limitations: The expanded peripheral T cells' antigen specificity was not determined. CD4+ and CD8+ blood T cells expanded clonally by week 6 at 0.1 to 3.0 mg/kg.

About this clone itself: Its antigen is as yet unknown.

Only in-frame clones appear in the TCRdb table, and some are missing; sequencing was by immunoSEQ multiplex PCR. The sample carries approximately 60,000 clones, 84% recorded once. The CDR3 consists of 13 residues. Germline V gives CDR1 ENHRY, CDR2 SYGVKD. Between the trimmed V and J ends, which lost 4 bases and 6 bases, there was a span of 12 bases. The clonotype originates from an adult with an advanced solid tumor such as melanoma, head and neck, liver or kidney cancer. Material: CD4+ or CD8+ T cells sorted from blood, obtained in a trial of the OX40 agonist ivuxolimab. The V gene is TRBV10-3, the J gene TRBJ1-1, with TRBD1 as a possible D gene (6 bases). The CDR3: CAISAGGGSEAFF. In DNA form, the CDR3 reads TGTGCCATCAGTGCGGGGGGCGGCTCTGAAGCTTTCTTT.